The 6 T cell receptor beta chains below all came from one sample that was sequenced in a study of T cells after yellow fever vaccination. TCRdb re-derived calls from the 5' RACE reads in MiXCR, one entry per CDR3 protein. The sample carries tens of thousands of distinct CDR3 sequences, roughly 7.4% recorded once. The starting material was CD8+ T cells sorted from PBMCs, obtained on the day of the yellow fever booster vaccination. These receptors all come from a man under 40 who received the YFV17D yellow fever vaccine.

This sequence joins TRBV12-3 or TRBV12-4 and TRBJ2-7, with TRBD2 matching 7 bases. CDR3 length: 11 amino acids. The trim removed 6 bases at V and 12 bases at J, leaving 8 bases unmatched. Written as DNA, the CDR3 is TGTGCCAGCAGCTTTGGACTAGTTCTGTACTTC. Amino acid sequence: CASSFGLVLYF.

The V gene is TRBV15, the J gene TRBJ2-3, with D possibly TRBD2 on 5 matching bases. This CDR3 spans 15 amino acids. The germline V and J ends were trimmed by 5 bases and 2 bases, with 14 bases remaining between them. The V gene's germline CDR1 is LNHNV and CDR2 YYDKDF (reference sequence). DNA of the CDR3: TGTGCCACCAGCTCAGCGGTCCCATCCACAGATACGCAGTATTTT. Protein sequence: CATSSAVPSTDTQYF.

This clonotype was detected many times. The J gene is TRBJ2-3, the V gene TRBV7-6, with 8 bases aligning to TRBD1. V dropped 5 bases and J dropped 11; count of bases not matched to a gene: 12. The length of the CDR3 is 14 residues. CDR1 and CDR2 from the germline V gene are SGHVS and FNYEAQ. The CDR3 DNA reads as TGTGCCAGCAGCGGGGAGGCAGGGGGCGTTCGGCAGTATTTT. Protein product: CASSGEAGGVRQYF.

This clonotype was counted ten times or more. J is TRBJ2-3 and V is TRBV24-1; D uncertain. The CDR3 has 13 amino acids. V gave up 4 bases and J gave up 5 bases, with 9 bases separating them. Looked up from germline, CDR1 is KGHDR and CDR2 is SFDVKD. CDR3 in amino acids: CATSDLMIDTQYF. The CDR3 nucleotides are TGTGCCACCAGTGACCTGATGATAGATACGCAGTATTTT.

This sequence joins TRBV4-3 and TRBJ2-7, with D unclear. V lost 0 bases and J 3 bases, leaving 12 bases between the germline ends. Germline V gene lookup returns CDR1 LGHNA and CDR2 YSLEER. The CDR3 is 15 residues long. CDR3 sequence (DNA): TGCGCCAGCAGCCAAGATCGGTCAGGAAACTACGAGCAGTACTTC. Protein product: CASSQDRSGNYEQYF.

This clonotype showed up just a few times. The chain has TRBV6-6 and TRBJ1-1, with D unclear. CDR1 is MNHNY, CDR2 SVGAGI, per germline (reference sequence). The CDR3 sequence is 11 residues long. V was cut by 6 bases and J by 2 bases, with 4 bases left in between. The CDR3 bases are TGTGCCAGCAGGGGAAACACTGAAGCTTTCTTT. As protein: CASRGNTEAFF.